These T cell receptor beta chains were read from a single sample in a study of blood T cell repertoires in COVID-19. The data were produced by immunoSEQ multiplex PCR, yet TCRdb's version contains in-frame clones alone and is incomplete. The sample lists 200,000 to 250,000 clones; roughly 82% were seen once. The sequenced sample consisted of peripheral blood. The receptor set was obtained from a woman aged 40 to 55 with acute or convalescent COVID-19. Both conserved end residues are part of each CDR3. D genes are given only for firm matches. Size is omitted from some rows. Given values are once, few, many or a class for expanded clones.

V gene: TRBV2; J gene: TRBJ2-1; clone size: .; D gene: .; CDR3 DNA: TGTGCCAGCAGTGAAGGGACAAAATTCAACAATGAGCAGTTCTTC; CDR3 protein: CASSEGTKFNNEQFF
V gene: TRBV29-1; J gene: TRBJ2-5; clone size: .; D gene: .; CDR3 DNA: TGCAGCGTTGTTATCCGGGGAGGCCAAGAGACCCAGTACTTC; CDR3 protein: CSVVIRGGQETQYF
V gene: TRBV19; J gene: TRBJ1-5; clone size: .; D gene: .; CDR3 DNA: TGTGCCAGTACCTCCGGCGGGGGCCACAATCAGCCCCAGCATTTT; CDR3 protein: CASTSGGGHNQPQHF
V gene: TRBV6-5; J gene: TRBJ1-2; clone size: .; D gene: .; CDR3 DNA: TGTGCCAGCAGTTACTCGACCGGGGTCGCTTATGGCTACACCTTC; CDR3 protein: CASSYSTGVAYGYTF
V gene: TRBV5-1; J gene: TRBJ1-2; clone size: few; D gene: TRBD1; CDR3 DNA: TGCGCCAGCAGCCTCAGCACCAGATCCGGGACAGGGAGTTTGTCCAACTATGGCTACACCTTC; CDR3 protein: CASSLSTRSGTGSLSNYGYTF
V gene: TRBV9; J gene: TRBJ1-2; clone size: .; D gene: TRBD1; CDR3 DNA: TGTGCCAGCAGCGTTGGGACAGATGGCTACACCTTC; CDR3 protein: CASSVGTDGYTF
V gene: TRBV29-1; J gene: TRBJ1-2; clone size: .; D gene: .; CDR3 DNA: TGCAGCGTACCGCCAGGGCCCGATGGCTACACCTTC; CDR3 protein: CSVPPGPDGYTF
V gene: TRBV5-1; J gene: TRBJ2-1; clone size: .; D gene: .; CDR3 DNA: TGCGCCAGCAGCTTGACGGGTCAGGGATCCTACAATGAGCAGTTCTTC; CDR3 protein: CASSLTGQGSYNEQFF
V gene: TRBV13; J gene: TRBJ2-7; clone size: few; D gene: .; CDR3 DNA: TGTGCCAGCAGCCCCGAAATCAGGACTTCCTACGAGCAGTACTTC; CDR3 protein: CASSPEIRTSYEQYF
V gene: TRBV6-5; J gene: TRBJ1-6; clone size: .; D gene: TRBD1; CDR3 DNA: TGTGCCAGCAGTTACACTTCGACAGGGGTAGGATCACCCCTCCACTTT; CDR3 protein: CASSYTSTGVGSPLHF